This TCR beta chain originates from a study of T cell changes during pregnancy in multiple sclerosis (dated by TCRdb to 2018 to 2020). In terms of the full investigation: In women with multiple sclerosis, the researchers looked at how the T cell repertoire shifted as pregnancy progressed.

The CDR3 has 16 amino acids, counting the end cysteine and phenylalanine. The CDR3 DNA has 48 bases and is translated from base 1. Taken from the germline V gene, the CDR1 and CDR2 loops are MNHEY and SVGAGI. Trimming at the junction amounts to 4 bases on V and 1 base on J, and the germline ends lie 16 bases apart. Library preparation used the immunoSEQ multiplex PCR assay. In TCRdb, the immuneACCESS table is reduced to in-frame sequences with V and J assigned. These tables do not hold every clone; where another copy was compared, an unresolved V gene accounts for under half, and the others remain unexplained. Within this sample are more than 55,000 clones, with around 92% of them counted one time only. 0.65% to 0.9% of the sample lies in the top ten. Comment on this clone: Its recognized antigen is unknown. The input lacks base qualities; no much larger clone sits a single base away.

The rearranged segments are TRBV6-5 and TRBJ1-1, with the D gene call left open. The sequence derives from a female donor with multiple sclerosis, enrolled in a pregnancy study. This sample comprised peripheral blood, obtained in the first trimester of pregnancy. The CDR3: CASSSFTIRQNTEAFF. The bases read TGTGCCAGCAGTTCCTTCACCATTCGACAGAACACTGAAGCTTTCTTT.